These 15 T cell receptor beta chains were all obtained from the same sample, sequenced in a study of blood T cell repertoires in COVID-19. Method: immunoSEQ multiplex PCR; TCRdb's copy keeps in-frame clones and lacks some. The data hold about 46,000 clones, with approximately 88% observed a single time. Sequencing was carried out using peripheral blood. The receptor set was obtained from a man aged 45-60 years with acute or convalescent COVID-19.

The chain is built from TRBV5-1 and TRBJ1-2; 7 positions match TRBD1. V lost 7 bases, J lost 4 bases, and 10 bases stayed unmatched. CDR1 and CDR2 (germline): SGHRS, YFSETQ. This CDR3 spans 14 amino acids. The CDR3 nucleotides are TGCGCCAGCCGAAGAGGAGGGGGCGGCTATGGCTACACCTTC. It codes for CASRRGGGGYGYTF. The full variable domain, with the rest looked up from reference TRBV5-1 and TRBJ1-2, is KAGVTQTPRYLIKTRGQQVTLSCSPISGHRSVSWYQQTPGQGLQFLFEYFSETQRNKGNFPGRFSGRQFSNSRSEMNVSTLELGDSALYLCASRRGGGGYGYTFGSGTRLTVV.

CDR3 region: CASSQDWRGPYNEQFF. In DNA, the CDR3 is TGCGCCAGCAGCCAAGATTGGCGGGGGCCCTACAATGAGCAGTTCTTC. This sequence joins TRBV4-3 and TRBJ2-1; the D gene is possibly TRBD2 (7 bases). V lost 0 bases and J 2 bases, leaving 11 bases between the germline ends. This CDR3 contains 16 residues. The germline CDR1 and CDR2 sequences are LGHNA and YSLEER.

This chain connects TRBV15 to TRBJ1-2, with 7 bases fitting TRBD1. Germline V lookup: CDR1 LNHNV, CDR2 YYDKDF (reference sequence). This CDR3 spans 16 amino acids. The J segment lost 8 bases and the V segment lost 5 bases, leaving 17 bases of the junction unmatched. This chain's CDR3 is CATSSATGFGIRGYTF. The CDR3 DNA sequence: TGTGCCACCAGCTCCGCGACAGGGTTTGGAATTAGGGGCTACACCTTC. Together with reference TRBV15 and TRBJ1-2, the CDR3 gives the full variable domain: DAMVIQNPRYQVTQFGKPVTLSCSQTLNHNVMYWYQQKSSQAPKLLFHYYDKDFNNEADTPDNFQSRRPNTSFCFLDIRSPGLGDTAMYLCATSSATGFGIRGYTFGSGTRLTVV.

The V call is TRBV27, the J call TRBJ1-1; 8 bases map to TRBD1. Germline CDR1 reads MNHEY; CDR2 reads SMNVEV (reference sequence). There are 16 residues in the CDR3. Germline trimming cut 6 bases from V and 5 bases from J; bases unmatched to any gene: 14. The CDR3 region has the DNA TGTGCCAGCAGCCAGGGGGCAGGAGGGGCGAATACTGAAGCTTTCTTT. It codes for CASSQGAGGANTEAFF.

The chain couples TRBV3-1 (or the pseudogene TRBV3-2) to TRBJ2-7, with TRBD2 identical over 7 bases. With V trimmed by 4 bases and J by 4 bases, 10 bases remained unmatched. The germline gives CDR1 LGHDT, CDR2 YNNKEL (reference sequence). The CDR3 loop spans 15 amino acids. DNA for the CDR3: TGTGCCAGCAGCCCTCTGGCGGGAGTAGCTTACGAGCAGTACTTC. Translated, it gives CASSPLAGVAYEQYF.

The chain is built from TRBV6-1 and TRBJ2-4; TRBD2 aligns across 9 bases. The CDR3 totals 17 residues. V lost 0 bases and J lost 10; bases outside the gene matches: 13. Germline assignment: CDR1 MNHNS and CDR2 SASEGT. The CDR3 loop is CASSEAAGGGPKGIQYF. The DNA of the CDR3 is TGTGCCAGCAGTGAAGCCGCGGGAGGGGGACCGAAGGGGATTCAGTACTTC.

This sequence joins TRBV5-6 and TRBJ1-3; weak D call: TRBD1 (5 bases). CDR1 is SGHDT and CDR2 is YYEEEE in the germline V gene. The CDR3 totals 16 residues. The V end lost 4 bases, the J end lost 0 bases, and 14 bases lay between the germline ends. The CDR3 nucleotides are TGTGCCAGCAGCGCGGGACTCACCGCCTCTGGAAACACCATATATTTT. The encoded protein is CASSAGLTASGNTIYF.

The gene calls are TRBV3-1 (or the pseudogene TRBV3-2) and TRBJ2-6; TRBD2 aligns across 7 bases. V lost 4 bases, J lost 0 bases, and 0 bases stayed unmatched. The length of the CDR3 is 15 residues. Germline CDR1 reads LGHDT; CDR2 reads YNNKEL (reference sequence). CDR3 region: CASSRDYSGANVLTF. CDR3 nucleotides: TGTGCCAGCAGCCGGGACTACTCTGGGGCCAACGTCCTGACTTTC.

The chain uses TRBV6-4 and TRBJ2-1; 11 positions match TRBD1. The CDR3 has 16 residues. CDR1 and CDR2 from the germline V gene are MRHNA and SNTAGT. The V segment lost 4 bases and the J segment 0 bases; nucleotides outside the gene matches: 2. The CDR3 sequence is CASSVGTGGSYNEQFF. CDR3 bases: TGTGCCAGCAGTGTTGGGACAGGGGGCTCCTACAATGAGCAGTTCTTC.

The V call is TRBV5-4, the J call TRBJ2-3, with 12 positions matching TRBD2. V lost 4 bases, J lost 4 bases, and 10 bases stayed unmatched. The CDR3 sequence is 17 residues long. Per the germline V gene, CDR1 is SGHNT and CDR2 is YYREEE (reference sequence). CDR3 amino acids: CASSPGTSGLLSDTQYF. CDR3 in DNA: TGTGCCAGCAGCCCTGGGACTAGCGGGTTGTTATCAGATACGCAGTATTTT.

The CDR3 sequence: CAWSVRQGGGNTIYF. Written as DNA, the CDR3 is TGTGCCTGGAGTGTACGACAGGGTGGTGGAAACACCATATATTTT. This chain joins TRBV30 and TRBJ1-3, with 7 bases matching TRBD1. The CDR3 extends over 15 amino acids. Trimming took 0 bases from V and 3 from J; bases not matched to a gene: 5. Germline V lookup: CDR1 GTSNPN, CDR2 SVGIG (reference sequence).

The rearrangement links TRBV6-5 to TRBJ1-6, with a possible D match to TRBD1 (6 bases). CDR3 length: 14 amino acids. The V gene lost 4 bases and the J gene lost 4 bases, with 8 bases spanning the gap. Germline CDR1 is MNHEY and CDR2 is SVGAGI. Written as DNA, the CDR3 is TGTGCCAGCAGTTGGACAGAGTATAATTCACCCCTCCACTTT. Amino acids: CASSWTEYNSPLHF.

This clone appeared a single time. This rearrangement joins TRBV10-1 to TRBJ2-4, with D unresolved. V gave up 3 bases and J gave up 0 bases, with 6 bases separating them. Germline CDR1 and CDR2: WNHNN and SYGVQD (reference sequence). The length of the CDR3 is 14 residues. CDR3: CASSEPEAKNIQYF. The CDR3 DNA follows: TGCGCCAGCAGTGAACCAGAAGCCAAAAACATTCAGTACTTC.

The rearrangement joins TRBV7-9 to TRBJ2-1; D perhaps matches TRBD1 (5 bases). This CDR3 comprises 12 residues. V lost 7 bases and J 5 bases, leaving 9 bases between the germline ends. Per the germline V gene, CDR1 is SEHNR and CDR2 is FQNEAQ (reference sequence). This CDR3 reads CASMARDNEQFF. The CDR3 DNA reads TGTGCCAGCATGGCCAGGGACAATGAGCAGTTCTTC.

The genes are TRBV28 and TRBJ1-6; D remains unclear. V lost 8 bases, J lost 6 bases, and 11 bases lay in between. This CDR3 comprises 13 residues. The germline gives CDR1 MDHEN, CDR2 SYDVKM. The CDR3 nucleotides are TGTGCCAGCTCCTTGGCAGTTAATTCACCCCTCCACTTT. Translation: CASSLAVNSPLHF.